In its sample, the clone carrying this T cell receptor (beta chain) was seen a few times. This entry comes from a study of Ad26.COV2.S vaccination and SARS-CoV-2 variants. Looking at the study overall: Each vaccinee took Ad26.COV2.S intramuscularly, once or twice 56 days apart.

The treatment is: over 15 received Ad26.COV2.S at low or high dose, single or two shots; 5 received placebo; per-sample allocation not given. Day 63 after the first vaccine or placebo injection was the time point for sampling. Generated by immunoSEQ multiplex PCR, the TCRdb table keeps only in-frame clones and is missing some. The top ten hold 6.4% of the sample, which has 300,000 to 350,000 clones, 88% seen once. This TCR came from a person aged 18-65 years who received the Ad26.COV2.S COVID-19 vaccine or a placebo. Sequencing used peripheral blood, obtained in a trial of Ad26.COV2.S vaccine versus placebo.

The CDR3 sequence: CASSPHRTGELFF. CDR3 bases: TGTGCCAGCAGTCCGCATAGGACCGGGGAGCTGTTTTTT. V gene TRBV28 combines with J gene TRBJ2-2; no clear D. CDR3 length: 13 amino acids. Germline CDR1 MDHEN, CDR2 SYDVKM. Trimming took 5 bases from V and 5 from J, leaving 9 bases between them. Based on the CDR3 plus reference TRBV28 and TRBJ2-2, the full variable domain is DVKVTQSSRYLVKRTGEKVFLECVQDMDHENMFWYRQDPGLGLRLIYFSYDVKMKEKGDIPEGYSVSREKKERFSLILESASTNQTSMYLCASSPHRTGELFFGEGSRLTVL.